The 14 T cell receptor beta chains below all came from one sample that was sequenced in a study of shared clonotypes between healthy human individuals (dated by TCRdb to about 2020). Receptors were amplified or captured by the immunoSEQ multiplex PCR assay. TCRdb provides this immuneACCESS table in a form limited to in-frame rearrangements. Some clones are lacking; in checked studies, under half of them reflect an unresolved V gene, and why the rest are absent is not known. The sample contains a few million clones, 85% to 95% of them found a single time. Of the sample, under 0.15% is held by the ten largest clones. Input material: naive CD4+ T cells sorted from blood. This specimen's cell subset or site label, per the study, means: CD45RA+ positively selected. These receptors were obtained from a man aged 18 to 35 in good health.

This clone was found a few times. This chain uses TRBV28 with TRBJ1-1; the D gene is possibly TRBD1 (6 bases). Germline V lookup: CDR1 MDHEN, CDR2 SYDVKM. V gave up 11 bases and J gave up 1 base, with 20 bases separating them. The CDR3 consists of 15 residues. CDR3 DNA: TGTGCCGTAGACCGCTCGACAGGATCGAACACTGAAGCTTTCTTT. This gives the protein CAVDRSTGSNTEAFF.

This chain uses TRBV7-3 with TRBJ2-5; D unresolved. This CDR3 is 14 amino acids long. Trimming removed 2 bases at V and 4 bases at J, with 11 bases between. Germline assignment: CDR1 SGHTA and CDR2 FQGTGA. CDR3 protein: CASSLSGVGETQYF. The CDR3 nucleotides read TGTGCCAGCAGCTTATCTGGGGTGGGAGAGACCCAGTACTTC.

The CDR3 is CASRLHSPLHF. The CDR3, as DNA: TGCGCCAGCAGACTCCACTCACCCCTCCACTTT. V is TRBV10-1 and J is TRBJ1-6; D remains ambiguous. Trimming took off 6 bases at V and 10 bases at J, with 7 bases between the two ends. The CDR3 runs to 11 residues. Germline V CDR1 and CDR2: WNHNN, SYGVQD (reference sequence).

The chain recombines TRBV5-5 with TRBJ2-7, with TRBD2 identical over 12 bases. Germline CDR1 and CDR2: SGHKS and YYEKEE (reference sequence). The V gene end was trimmed by 0 bases and the J gene end by 7 bases; junction bases not matched to a gene: 2. This CDR3 has 14 amino acids. This CDR3 reads CASSLGLAGGEQYF. The CDR3 DNA is TGTGCCAGCAGCTTGGGGCTAGCGGGAGGGGAGCAGTACTTC.

V is TRBV18 and J is TRBJ1-1, with D possibly being TRBD1 (6 bases). Trimming shortened V by 2 bases and J by 4 bases, and 11 bases separated the two germline ends. The germline V gene has CDR1 KGHSH and CDR2 LQKENI. The CDR3 spans 14 residues. The CDR3 sequence: CASSPGGEVTEAFF. As DNA, the CDR3 is TGTGCCAGCTCACCAGGGGGCGAAGTCACTGAAGCTTTCTTT.

The V call is TRBV14, the J call TRBJ1-1, with D hard to call. Trimming stripped 1 base from V and 4 bases from J, with 10 bases between. The CDR3 spans 14 residues. Germline-derived CDR1 and CDR2 are SGHDN and FVKESK. Here the CDR3 DNA reads TGTGCCAGCAGCCAAGTAGGGTTTGTCACTGAAGCTTTCTTT. It yields the protein CASSQVGFVTEAFF.

The rearrangement links TRBV18 to TRBJ2-7; D is unresolved. Trimming stripped 4 bases from V and 2 bases from J, with 12 bases between. The CDR3 spans 14 residues. Germline V gene data show CDR1 as KGHSH and CDR2 as LQKENI. The chain's CDR3 is CASSQLGGTYEQYF. For the CDR3, the DNA is TGTGCCAGCTCACAGCTAGGCGGAACCTACGAGCAGTACTTC.

V and J are TRBV5-6 and TRBJ2-3; possible D gene TRBD2, 6 bases. This CDR3 is 16 amino acids long. Trimming pared 3 bases from V and 0 bases from J, leaving 14 bases between. Per germline, CDR1 SGHDT and CDR2 YYEEEE. CDR3 sequence (DNA): TGTGCCAGCAGCTCGCTCGCGGGAAGTAGCACAGATACGCAGTATTTT. Its protein product is CASSSLAGSSTDTQYF.

The V gene is TRBV18, the J gene TRBJ2-7, with D maybe TRBD1 (6 bases). This CDR3 region has 16 residues. Trimming left V 2 bases short and J 4 bases short, with 18 bases between. The germline CDR1 and CDR2 sequences are KGHSH and LQKENI. CDR3 nucleotide sequence: TGTGCCAGCTCACCAGCTCGTATGGGGGCGATGTACGAGCAGTACTTC. Protein sequence: CASSPARMGAMYEQYF.

The rearrangement uses TRBV7-6 and TRBJ2-1; 10 bases are a match to TRBD2. V trimming: 1 base; J trimming: 14 bases; junction bases outside the gene matches: 5. The CDR3 extends over 13 amino acids. The germline V gene has CDR1 SGHVS and CDR2 FNYEAQ. Here the CDR3 reads CASSLGTSGAEFF. The CDR3, as DNA: TGTGCCAGCAGCTTAGGTACTAGCGGGGCAGAGTTCTTC.

The genes are TRBV2 and TRBJ2-1; weak D call: TRBD1 (6 bases). The germline gives CDR1 SNHLY, CDR2 FYNNEI. V was clipped by 4 bases and J by 8 bases, with 15 bases between them. The CDR3 is made up of 14 amino acids. The CDR3 region has the DNA TGTGCCAGCAGTGCCTCGACACAGGGTTATGAGCAGTTCTTC. It yields the protein CASSASTQGYEQFF.

The chain employs TRBV28 and TRBJ1-5; a weak D match, TRBD1 (6 bases). Germline V gives CDR1 MDHEN, CDR2 SYDVKM. V was pared by 7 bases and J by 7 bases, with 23 bases between. This CDR3 has 16 residues. The CDR3 nucleotides read TGTGCCAGCACCGGTCAGATTCCGGGGGGGGGCCAGCCCCAGCATTTT. It is translated as CASTGQIPGGGQPQHF.

The chain employs TRBV6-5 and TRBJ2-1; 9 bases align to TRBD1. CDR3 length: 15 residues. V was pared by 8 bases and J by 8 bases, with 13 bases of the junction left unmatched. Germline CDR1 reads MNHEY; CDR2 reads SVGAGI. CDR3 in amino acids: CASRRDRDTLHEQFF. The CDR3 nucleotides are TGTGCCAGCCGCAGGGACAGGGACACCCTACATGAGCAGTTCTTC.

J is TRBJ2-5 and V is TRBV12-5; D possibly corresponds to TRBD2 (6 bases). CDR3 length: 15 amino acids. CDR1 and CDR2 (germline): LGHNT, FRNRAP. The germline V and J ends were trimmed by 0 bases and 0 bases, with 8 bases remaining between them. The CDR3 spells CASGLVGGDQETQYF. CDR3 bases: TGTGCTAGTGGTTTGGTAGGAGGGGACCAAGAGACCCAGTACTTC.